This TCR beta chain comes out of a study of CD8 T cells in ankylosing spondylitis. The CDR3 runs 16 residues. The V gene's germline CDR1 is LGHDT and CDR2 YNNKEL (reference sequence). TCRdb re-called the 5' RACE reads with MiXCR, one entry per CDR3 protein. The sample records approximately 300,000 distinct CDR3 sequences, about 20% being singletons. With regard to this clonotype: This sequence may be a read error, since a much larger clone differs from it by one base.

The J gene is TRBJ1-1, the V gene TRBV3-1, with D perhaps TRBD1 (5 bases). This sequence originates from a male donor with ankylosing spondylitis or in good health (not recorded which). The sample taken for sequencing was blood, either unsorted or a sorted T cell fraction (not recorded which). CDR3 sequence reads: CASSQGWAGLNTGAFF. For the CDR3, the DNA is TGTGCCAGCAGCCAAGGTTGGGCAGGGCTAAACACTGGAGCTTTCTTT.